This entry is about one TCR beta chain. Its antigen is as yet unknown. The data stem from a study of T cell responses to AZD1222 COVID-19 vaccine. Findings and limits, study-wide: There were mostly white British donors and more females than males, and clonal diversity was possibly underestimated.

Measured with immunoSEQ multiplex PCR; TCRdb has only the in-frame clones, and not every one. The data hold roughly 120,000 clones, with about 90% observed a single time. The CDR3 runs to 16 residues. Germline CDR1 is MNHEY and CDR2 is SMNVEV (reference sequence). Trimming took off 7 bases at V and 2 bases at J, with 19 bases between the two ends. V gene TRBV27 combines with J gene TRBJ2-3; D is unclear. The sequence came from an adult in good health. This sample comprised peripheral blood, obtained on day 0 of AZD1222 vaccination. Here the CDR3 DNA reads TGTGCCAGCACCTACTCGGGCTCCCCGTCCACAGATACGCAGTATTTT. Protein: CASTYSGSPSTDTQYF.